These 20 T cell receptor beta chains share one sample of origin, sequenced in a study of T cells after yellow fever vaccination (dated by TCRdb to between 2017 and 2020). This specimen's treatment or condition label, interpreted: live attenuated yellow fever vaccine strain. Libraries were prepared through 5' RACE. TCRdb shows the sequencer as Illumina HiSeq 2500. The public reads were run again by TCRdb, first through fastp at Q25 and then through MiXCR, and only productive beta chains were kept. Each record represents a unique CDR3 protein, reported with the most common genes and DNA among its rows. This sample gives around 350,000 distinct CDR3 sequences in total; around a tenth of them show up just once. The top ten clones comprise 18% of the sample. Sequenced material: PBMCs, taken on the day of the first yellow fever vaccination. Every receptor here comes from a man aged 18 to 29 who received the YFV17D yellow fever vaccine.

In its sample, this clonotype was seen a few times. The chain links TRBV5-5 to TRBJ1-1; weak D call: TRBD1 (5 bases). Between the trimmed V and J ends, which lost 3 bases and 2 bases, there was a span of 11 bases. The CDR3 has 14 residues. Germline-derived CDR1 and CDR2 are SGHKS and YYEKEE (reference sequence). The CDR3 bases are TGTGCCAGCAGCTCCGGGGGAATAAACACTGAAGCTTTCTTT. Protein sequence: CASSSGGINTEAFF.

A few counts support this clonotype. This chain joins TRBV4-2 and TRBJ2-3, with TRBD2 matching over 9 bases. This CDR3 has 18 residues. Trimming at V came to 0 bases and at J to 1 base, leaving 8 bases not matched to a gene. Germline CDR1 LGHNA, CDR2 YNFKEQ. Written as DNA, the CDR3 is TGTGCCAGCAGCCAAGATCGAGTGGCTAGCGGGGGCACAGATACGCAGTATTTT. This sequence encodes CASSQDRVASGGTDTQYF.

This chain uses TRBV28 with TRBJ2-1; D may be TRBD1 (5 bases). V was cut by 6 bases and J by 0 bases, with 15 bases left in between. The CDR3 has 16 amino acids. The germline gives CDR1 MDHEN, CDR2 SYDVKM. The CDR3 DNA follows: TGTGCCAGCAGGGTCGTGGGGCAGAGCTCCTACAATGAGCAGTTCTTC. Protein sequence: CASRVVGQSSYNEQFF.

This sequence joins TRBV12-3 or TRBV12-4 and TRBJ1-2; D uncertain. The V and J ends lost 5 bases and 3 bases respectively, with 4 bases between them. The CDR3 length is 11 residues. The CDR3 region has the DNA TGTGCCAGCAGTCCGCACTATGGCTACACCTTC. This encodes CASSPHYGYTF.

The rearrangement joins TRBV7-3 to TRBJ1-1, with TRBD1 identical over 8 bases. Per the germline V gene, CDR1 is SGHTA and CDR2 is FQGTGA. The CDR3 is made up of 13 amino acids. The ends lost 5 bases at V and 6 bases at J; junction bases unmatched: 5. CDR3 sequence: CASSAGQGAEAFF. CDR3 DNA: TGTGCCAGCAGCGCTGGACAGGGCGCTGAAGCTTTCTTT. The full variable domain, with the rest looked up from reference TRBV7-3 and TRBJ1-1, is GAGVSQTPSNKVTEKGKYVELRCDPISGHTALYWYRQSLGQGPEFLIYFQGTGAADDSGLPNDRFFAVRPEGSVSTLKIQRTERGDSAVYLCASSAGQGAEAFFGQGTRLTVV.

In nucleotides, the CDR3 is TGTGCCAGCTCACTAGTGGGACTAGCGTCGCACAATGAGCAGTTCTTC. Translating gives CASSLVGLASHNEQFF. The V gene is TRBV18, the J gene TRBJ2-1; 10 bases map to TRBD2. The CDR3 spans 16 residues. CDR1 and CDR2 (germline): KGHSH, LQKENI. J was trimmed by 5 bases and V by 4 bases; bases with no gene match: 8.

Only a few counts were recorded for this clonotype. The chain uses TRBV9 and TRBJ1-5; D ambiguous. CDR1 is SGDLS, CDR2 YYNGEE, per germline. V lost 4 bases and J 2 bases, leaving 10 bases between the germline ends. The CDR3 has 14 residues. CDR3 sequence reads: CASSYAGGNQPQHF. The CDR3, as DNA: TGTGCCAGCAGCTACGCCGGGGGCAATCAGCCCCAGCATTTT.

As DNA, the CDR3 is TGCAGTGCTAGAGATCTTTCTTTAAGAGCAACTAATGAAAAACTGTTTTTT. As protein: CSARDLSLRATNEKLFF. The chain links TRBV20-1 to TRBJ1-4; D uncertain. From germline, CDR1 is DFQATT and CDR2 SNEGSKA (reference sequence). The CDR3 is made up of 17 amino acids. V lost 0 bases to trimming and J lost 0 bases, with 14 bases between them.

The chain combines TRBV6-1 with TRBJ2-5, with TRBD2 matching 8 bases. The J segment lost 2 bases and the V segment lost 7 bases, leaving 12 bases of the junction unmatched. The CDR3 extends over 16 amino acids. Germline CDR1 is MNHNS and CDR2 is SASEGT. The DNA for the CDR3 is TGTGCCAGCACCCCCGCCGGGGGGGGGCGTCAAGAGACCCAGTACTTC. Its protein is CASTPAGGGRQETQYF.

V is TRBV27 and J is TRBJ2-6, with D unclear. The V gene's germline CDR1 is MNHEY and CDR2 SMNVEV (reference sequence). This CDR3 is built from 13 residues. Between the trimmed V and J ends, which lost 3 bases and 9 bases, there was a span of 9 bases. CDR3 sequence (DNA): TGTGCCAGCAGTTTCGGGCAGCTCAACGTCCTGACTTTC. Translated: CASSFGQLNVLTF.

This clonotype has more than one count but fewer than ten. The chain is built from TRBV4-2 and TRBJ2-1; TRBD2 agrees at 8 bases. The V gene's germline CDR1 is LGHNA and CDR2 YNFKEQ. V trimming: 1 base; J trimming: 7 bases; junction bases outside the gene matches: 12. The CDR3 runs to 17 residues. CDR3 sequence reads: CASSQGGPGGPGNEQFF. The CDR3 nucleotides are TGTGCCAGCAGCCAAGGGGGTCCGGGGGGGCCTGGGAATGAGCAGTTCTTC.

The chain has TRBV21-1 and TRBJ1-3; TRBD1 is taken as the D call from the table, unchecked against the DNA. TRBV21-1 is assigned pseudogene status. The CDR3 is 13 residues long. The DNA for the CDR3 is TGTGCCAGCGTGGACAGGGGAGAAAACACCATATATTTT. As protein: CASVDRGENTIYF.

This clonotype was seen only a few times. CDR3 bases: TGCGCCAGCAGCCACGATTCTAGCGGGGGACCTGATACGCAGTATTTT. Amino acid sequence: CASSHDSSGGPDTQYF. The V and J genes are TRBV4-1 and TRBJ2-3; 10 bases fit TRBD2. The ends lost 3 bases at V and 6 bases at J; junction bases unmatched: 9. This CDR3 has 16 amino acids. Germline CDR1 reads MGHRA; CDR2 reads YSYEKL.

For the CDR3, the DNA is TGCGCCAGCAGCCAAATGACTAGCGTATGTGAGACCCAGTACTTC. This gives the protein CASSQMTSVCETQYF. This chain connects TRBV4-1 to TRBJ2-5; 8 nucleotides agree with TRBD2. J was trimmed by 5 bases and V by 2 bases; bases with no gene match: 7. This CDR3 comprises 15 residues. Germline CDR1 is MGHRA and CDR2 is YSYEKL.

The chain joins TRBV28 to TRBJ2-3; 12 bases are a match to TRBD1. The germline V gene has CDR1 MDHEN and CDR2 SYDVKM. J lost 6 bases, V lost 5 bases, and 6 bases had no gene match. The CDR3 extends over 15 amino acids. CDR3: CASSTRDRGLDTQYF. CDR3 sequence (DNA): TGTGCCAGCAGTACCCGGGACAGGGGGCTTGATACGCAGTATTTT.

CDR3 residues: CASSQGTGVNSPLHF. CDR3 bases: TGCGCCAGCAGCCAGGGGACAGGGGTAAATTCACCCCTCCACTTT. This chain links TRBV4-3 with TRBJ1-6, with 10 bases aligning to TRBD1. The CDR3 has 15 amino acids. CDR1 is LGHNA, CDR2 YSLEER, per germline. With V trimmed by 3 bases and J by 7 bases, 3 bases remained unmatched.

The V call is TRBV28, the J call TRBJ2-7; 8 nucleotides line up with TRBD2. Germline CDR1 reads MDHEN; CDR2 reads SYDVKM. With 6 bases clipped from V and 0 bases from J, the junction kept 7 bases outside the gene matches. This CDR3 region has 15 residues. The CDR3 region is CASSPGGVASYEQYV. DNA of the CDR3: TGTGCCAGCAGCCCGGGGGGGGTTGCCTCCTACGAGCAGTACGTC.

The CDR3 sequence: CAISEEGTNEKLFF. CDR3 nucleotides: TGTGCCATCAGTGAGGAGGGGACTAATGAAAAACTGTTTTTT. The chain carries TRBV10-3 and TRBJ1-4; D is perhaps TRBD1 (5 bases). Germline V lookup: CDR1 ENHRY, CDR2 SYGVKD. The CDR3 sequence is 14 residues long. The ends were cut back, 2 bases at V and 2 bases at J, with 6 bases in the middle.

The CDR3 protein is CASGGLYHYEQYV. The CDR3 DNA is TGTGCCAGCGGAGGCCTCTACCACTACGAGCAGTACGTC. The chain uses TRBV6-2 or TRBV6-3 and TRBJ2-7; tentative D call: TRBD2 (5 bases). Germline CDR1 is MNHEY and CDR2 is SVGEGT. The CDR3 has 13 amino acids. V lost 8 bases, J lost 3 bases, and 14 bases lay in between.

The chain recombines TRBV29-1 with TRBJ2-3; 8 bases align to TRBD1. The trim removed 4 bases at V and 4 bases at J, leaving 4 bases unmatched. Germline CDR1 and CDR2: SQVTM and ANQGSEA. The CDR3 is 13 amino acids. The CDR3 bases are TGCAGCGTTGCAGGACAGGGAGCAGATACGCAGTATTTT. Translating it yields CSVAGQGADTQYF.